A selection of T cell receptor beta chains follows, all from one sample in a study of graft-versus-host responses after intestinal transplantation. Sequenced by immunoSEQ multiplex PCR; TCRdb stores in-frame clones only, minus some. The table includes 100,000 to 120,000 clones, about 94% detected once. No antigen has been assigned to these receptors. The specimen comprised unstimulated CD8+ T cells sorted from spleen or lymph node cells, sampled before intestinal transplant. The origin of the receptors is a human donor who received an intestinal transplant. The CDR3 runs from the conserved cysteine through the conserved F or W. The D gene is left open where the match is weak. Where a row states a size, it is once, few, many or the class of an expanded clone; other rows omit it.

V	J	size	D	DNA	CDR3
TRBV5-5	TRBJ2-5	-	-	TGTGCCAGCAGCTTGGACTTCTTGGATGTCGAGGAGACCCAGTACTTC	CASSLDFLDVEETQYF
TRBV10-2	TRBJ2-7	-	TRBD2	TGCGCCAGCAGTGAGATTTCTAGCGGGAGCTACGAGCAGTACTTC	CASSEISSGSYEQYF
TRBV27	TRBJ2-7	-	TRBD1	TGTGCCAGCTGGACAGGGGGTTACGAGCAGTACTTC	CASWTGGYEQYF
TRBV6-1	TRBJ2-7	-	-	TGTGCCAGCAGTGAGACCGGGACGGGGAGCTCCTACGAGCAGTACTTC	CASSETGTGSSYEQYF
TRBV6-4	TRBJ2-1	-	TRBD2	TGTGCCAGCAGTGGCGGACTAGTGAACAATGAGCAGTTCTTC	CASSGGLVNNEQFF
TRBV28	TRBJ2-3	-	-	TGTGCCAGCACCCGACCCTCCCTCCGGTCCGATACGCAGTATTTT	CASTRPSLRSDTQYF
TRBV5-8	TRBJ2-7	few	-	TGTGCCAGCATCGGTGGCCTCATAGACTTC	CASIGGLIDF
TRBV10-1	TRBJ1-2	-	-	TGCGCCAGCCCCGACGGTCAAAAAAGGATCGACTATGGCTACACCTTC	CASPDGQKRIDYGYTF
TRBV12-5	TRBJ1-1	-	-	TGTGCTAGTGGTTTATCACTCAACACTGAAGCTTTCTTT	CASGLSLNTEAFF
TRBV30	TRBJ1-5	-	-	TGTGCCTGGAACCGGGGCATGGCAGGCCAGCCCCAGCATTTT	CAWNRGMAGQPQHF